A single T cell receptor (beta chain) is shown here with its context. The data stem from a study of blood T cell repertoires in COVID-19. Original processing methods: Scientists estimated how many nucleated cells there were by amplifying reference gene primers. Clones were read by immunoSEQ multiplex PCR, and TCRdb kept only the in-frame ones, dropping some. V, J and clone size derive from that table, while D and trimming were established from the DNA sequence. The table records 450,000 or so clones, around 89% of them present only once. This CDR3 spans 17 amino acids. The germline V gene has CDR1 KGHSH and CDR2 LQKENI. Trimming pared 3 bases from V and 2 bases from J, leaving 17 bases between.

Sequencing input: peripheral blood. The clonotype originates from a woman in her forties with COVID-19, enrolled during active disease. The chain employs TRBV18 and TRBJ2-1, with D unresolved. The CDR3 nucleotides are TGTGCCAGCTCACCGATACCCACGGGTCTTACCTACAATGAGCAGTTCTTC. Translation gives CASSPIPTGLTYNEQFF. The variable domain in full, completed from reference TRBV18 and TRBJ2-1, reads NAGVMQNPRHLVRRRGQEARLRCSPMKGHSHVYWYRQLPEEGLKFMVYLQKENIIDESGMPKERFSAEFPKEGPSILRIQQVVRGDSAAYFCASSPIPTGLTYNEQFFGPGTRLTVL.